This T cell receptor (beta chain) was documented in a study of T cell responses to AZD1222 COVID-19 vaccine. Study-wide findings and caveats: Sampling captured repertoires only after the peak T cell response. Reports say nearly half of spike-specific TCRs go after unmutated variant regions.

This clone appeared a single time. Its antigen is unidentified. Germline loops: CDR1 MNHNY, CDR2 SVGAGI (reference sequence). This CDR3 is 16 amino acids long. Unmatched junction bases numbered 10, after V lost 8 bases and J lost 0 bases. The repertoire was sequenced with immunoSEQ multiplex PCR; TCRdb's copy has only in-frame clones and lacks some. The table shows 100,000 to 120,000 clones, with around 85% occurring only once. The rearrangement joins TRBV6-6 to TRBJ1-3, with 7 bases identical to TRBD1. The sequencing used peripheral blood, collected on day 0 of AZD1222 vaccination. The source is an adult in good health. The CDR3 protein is CASRKGQDLSGNTIYF. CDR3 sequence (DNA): TGTGCCAGCCGAAAAGGACAGGACCTCTCTGGAAACACCATATATTTT.